This TCR beta chain was sequenced in a study of CD8 T cells in ankylosing spondylitis. This CDR3 has 13 amino acids. Germline CDR1 and CDR2: LNHNV and YYDKDF (reference sequence). V was trimmed by 0 bases and J by 12 bases, leaving 11 bases between them. Notes on the study in general: Ankylosing spondylitis blood seemed to carry a telltale TCR beta motif made of under ten highly homologous variants.

On this clonotype itself: Its antigen remains unidentified.

Quantitative 5'-RACE with molecular barcodes generated TCR beta libraries. In TCRdb, the 5' RACE reads were re-called with MiXCR into one record per CDR3 protein. The sample consists of roughly 200,000 distinct CDR3 sequences, roughly 25% of them appearing once. The sequencing input was blood, either unsorted or a sorted T cell fraction (not recorded which). The clonotype comes from a male donor with ankylosing spondylitis or in good health (not recorded which). The J gene is TRBJ1-4, the V gene TRBV15; D not resolved. The CDR3 coding sequence is TGTGCCACCAGCAGAGATCCCCGTGGGGAACTGTTTTTT. It is translated as CATSRDPRGELFF.